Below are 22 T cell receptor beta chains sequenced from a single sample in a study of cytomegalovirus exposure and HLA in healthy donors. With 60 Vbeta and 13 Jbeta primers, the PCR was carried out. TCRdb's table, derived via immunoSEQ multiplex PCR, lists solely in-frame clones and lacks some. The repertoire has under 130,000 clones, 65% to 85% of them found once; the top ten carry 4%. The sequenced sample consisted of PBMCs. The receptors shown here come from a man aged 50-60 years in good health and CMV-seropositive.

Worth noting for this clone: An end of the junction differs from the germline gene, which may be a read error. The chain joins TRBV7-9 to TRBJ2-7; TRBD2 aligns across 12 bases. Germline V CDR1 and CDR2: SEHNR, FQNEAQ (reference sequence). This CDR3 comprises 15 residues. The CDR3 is CSSNLLAGGPYEQYF. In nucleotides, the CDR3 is TGTTCCAGCAACCTTCTAGCGGGAGGGCCGTACGAGCAGTACTTC.

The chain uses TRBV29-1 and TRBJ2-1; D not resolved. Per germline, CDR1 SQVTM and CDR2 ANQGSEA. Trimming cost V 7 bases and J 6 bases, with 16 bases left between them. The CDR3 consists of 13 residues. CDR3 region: CSAEELGFNEQFF. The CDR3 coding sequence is TGCAGCGCCGAAGAGCTAGGCTTCAATGAGCAGTTCTTC.

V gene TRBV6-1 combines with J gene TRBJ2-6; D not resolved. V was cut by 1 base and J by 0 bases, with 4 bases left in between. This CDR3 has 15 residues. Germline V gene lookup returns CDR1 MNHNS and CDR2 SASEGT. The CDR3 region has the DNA TGTGCCAGCAGTGAAGGAGACTCTGGGGCCAACGTCCTGACTTTC. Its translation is CASSEGDSGANVLTF.

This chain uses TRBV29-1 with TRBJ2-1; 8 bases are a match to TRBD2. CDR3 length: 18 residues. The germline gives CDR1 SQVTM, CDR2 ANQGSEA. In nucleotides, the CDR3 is TGCAGGCTTGCCGATAAGCGGGGGAGAACTTGCTCCTACAATGAGCAGTTCTTC. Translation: CRLADKRGRTCSYNEQFF.

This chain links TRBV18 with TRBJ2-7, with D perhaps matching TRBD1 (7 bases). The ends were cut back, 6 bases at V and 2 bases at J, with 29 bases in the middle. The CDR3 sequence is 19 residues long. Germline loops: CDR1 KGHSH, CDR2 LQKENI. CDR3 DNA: TGTGCCAGCTCGCCCTCGAGCTTTACCAGGGGGACTCCAGCCTACGAGCAGTACTTC. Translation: CASSPSSFTRGTPAYEQYF.

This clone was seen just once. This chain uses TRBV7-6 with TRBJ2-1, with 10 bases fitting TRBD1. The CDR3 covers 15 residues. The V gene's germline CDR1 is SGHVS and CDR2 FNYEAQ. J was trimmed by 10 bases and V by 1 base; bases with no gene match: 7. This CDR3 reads CASSLGGQGTGEQFF. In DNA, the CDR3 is TGTGCCAGCAGCTTAGGGGGACAGGGGACCGGAGAGCAGTTCTTC.

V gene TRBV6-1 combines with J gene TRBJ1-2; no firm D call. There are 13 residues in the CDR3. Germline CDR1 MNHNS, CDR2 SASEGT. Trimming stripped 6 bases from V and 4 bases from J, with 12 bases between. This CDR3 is CASRAQQTYGYTF. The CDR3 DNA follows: TGTGCCAGCAGGGCACAGCAAACCTATGGCTACACCTTC.

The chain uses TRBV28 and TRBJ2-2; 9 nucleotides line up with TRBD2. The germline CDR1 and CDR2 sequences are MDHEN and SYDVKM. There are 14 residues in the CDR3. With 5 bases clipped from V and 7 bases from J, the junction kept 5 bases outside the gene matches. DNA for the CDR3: TGTGCCAGCAGTCGGACTAGCGACTTCGGGGAGCTGTTTTTT. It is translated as CASSRTSDFGELFF.

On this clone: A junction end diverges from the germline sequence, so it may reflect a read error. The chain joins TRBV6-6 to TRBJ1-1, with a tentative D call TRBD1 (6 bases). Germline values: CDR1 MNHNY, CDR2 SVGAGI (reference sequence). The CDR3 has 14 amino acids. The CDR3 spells CASSYTGQNTEAVF. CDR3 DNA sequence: TGTGCCAGCAGTTACACCGGACAGAACACTGAAGCTGTCTTT.

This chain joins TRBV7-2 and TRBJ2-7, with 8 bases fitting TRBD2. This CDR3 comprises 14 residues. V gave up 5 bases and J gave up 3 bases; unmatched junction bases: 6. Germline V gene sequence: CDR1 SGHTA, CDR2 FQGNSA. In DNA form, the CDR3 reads TGTGCCAGCAGCGGTTCGAGCGGGAGCTACGAGCAGTACTTC. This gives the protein CASSGSSGSYEQYF.

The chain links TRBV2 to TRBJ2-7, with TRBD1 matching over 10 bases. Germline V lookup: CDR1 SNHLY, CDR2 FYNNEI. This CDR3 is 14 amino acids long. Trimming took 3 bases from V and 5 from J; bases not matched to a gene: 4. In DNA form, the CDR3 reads TGTGCCAGCAGTGATGTGGGACAGGGGCACGAGCAGTACTTC. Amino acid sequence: CASSDVGQGHEQYF.

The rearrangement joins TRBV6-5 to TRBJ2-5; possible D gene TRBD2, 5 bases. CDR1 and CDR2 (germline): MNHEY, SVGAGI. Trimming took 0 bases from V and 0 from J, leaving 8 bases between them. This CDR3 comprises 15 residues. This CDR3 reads CASSYSTGDQETQYF. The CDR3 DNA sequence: TGTGCCAGCAGTTACTCGACCGGGGACCAAGAGACCCAGTACTTC.

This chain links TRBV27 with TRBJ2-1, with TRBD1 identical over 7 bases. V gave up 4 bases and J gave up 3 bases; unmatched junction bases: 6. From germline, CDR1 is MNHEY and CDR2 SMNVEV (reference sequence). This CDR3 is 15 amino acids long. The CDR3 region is CASSSRQGRYNEQFF. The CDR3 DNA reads TGTGCCAGCAGTTCCCGACAGGGTCGCTACAATGAGCAGTTCTTC.

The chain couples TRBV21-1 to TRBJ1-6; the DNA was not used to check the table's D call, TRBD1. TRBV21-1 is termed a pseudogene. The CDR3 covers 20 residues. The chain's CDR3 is CASSSLGQGGLKLCNSPLHF. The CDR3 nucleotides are TGTGCCAGCAGCTCTCTTGGACAGGGAGGACTAAAATTGTGTAATTCACCCCTCCACTTT.

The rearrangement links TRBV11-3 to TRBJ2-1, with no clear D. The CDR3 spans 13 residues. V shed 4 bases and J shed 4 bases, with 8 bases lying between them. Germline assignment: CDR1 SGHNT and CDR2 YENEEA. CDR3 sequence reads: CASSSRRYNEQFF. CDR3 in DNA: TGTGCCAGCAGCTCCCGCAGGTACAATGAGCAGTTCTTC.

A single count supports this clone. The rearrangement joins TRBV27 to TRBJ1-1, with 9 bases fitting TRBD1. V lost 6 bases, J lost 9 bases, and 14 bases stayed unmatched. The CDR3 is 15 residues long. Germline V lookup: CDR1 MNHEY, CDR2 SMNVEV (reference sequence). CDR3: CASSDPTTTGGKAFF. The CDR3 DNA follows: TGTGCCAGCAGCGATCCAACGACGACAGGGGGTAAAGCTTTCTTT.

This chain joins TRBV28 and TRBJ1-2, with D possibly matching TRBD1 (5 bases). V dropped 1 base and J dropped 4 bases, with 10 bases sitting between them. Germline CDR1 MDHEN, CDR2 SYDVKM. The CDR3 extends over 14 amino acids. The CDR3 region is CASSLSTGVYGYTF. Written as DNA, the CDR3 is TGTGCCAGCAGTTTATCAACGGGGGTCTATGGCTACACCTTC.

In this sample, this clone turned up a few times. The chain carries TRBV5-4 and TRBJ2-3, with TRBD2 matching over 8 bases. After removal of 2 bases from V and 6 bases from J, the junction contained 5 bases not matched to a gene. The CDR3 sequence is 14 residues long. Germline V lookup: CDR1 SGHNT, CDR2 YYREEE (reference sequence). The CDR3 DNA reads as TGTGCCAGCAGCTTCGGGACTAGGGTCGATACGCAGTATTTT. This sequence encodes CASSFGTRVDTQYF.

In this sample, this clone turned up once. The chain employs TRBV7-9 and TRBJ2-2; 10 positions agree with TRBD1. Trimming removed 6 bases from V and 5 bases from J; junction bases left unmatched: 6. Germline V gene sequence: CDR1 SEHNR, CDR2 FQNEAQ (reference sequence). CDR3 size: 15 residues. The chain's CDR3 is CASRGGQGVTGELFF. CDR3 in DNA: TGTGCCAGCAGGGGCGGACAGGGGGTAACCGGGGAGCTGTTTTTT. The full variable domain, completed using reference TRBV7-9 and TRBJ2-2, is DTGVSQNPRHKITKRGQNVTFRCDPISEHNRLYWYRQTLGQGPEFLTYFQNEAQLEKSRLLSDRFSAERPKGSFSTLEIQRTEQGDSAMYLCASRGGQGVTGELFFGEGSRLTVL.

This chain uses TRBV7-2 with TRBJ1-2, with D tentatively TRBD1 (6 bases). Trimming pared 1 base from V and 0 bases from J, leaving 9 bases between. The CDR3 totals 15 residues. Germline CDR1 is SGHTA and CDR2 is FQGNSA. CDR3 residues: CASSLEDRPNYGYTF. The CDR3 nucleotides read TGTGCCAGCAGCTTAGAGGACAGACCTAACTATGGCTACACCTTC.

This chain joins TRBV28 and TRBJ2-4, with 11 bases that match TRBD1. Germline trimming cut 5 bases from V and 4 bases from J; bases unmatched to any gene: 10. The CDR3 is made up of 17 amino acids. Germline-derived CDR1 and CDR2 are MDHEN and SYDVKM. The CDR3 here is CASSLPPGQGGKNIQYF. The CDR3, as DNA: TGTGCCAGCAGTCTACCTCCGGGACAGGGGGGTAAAAACATTCAGTACTTC. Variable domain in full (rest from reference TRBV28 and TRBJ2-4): DVKVTQSSRYLVKRTGEKVFLECVQDMDHENMFWYRQDPGLGLRLIYFSYDVKMKEKGDIPEGYSVSREKKERFSLILESASTNQTSMYLCASSLPPGQGGKNIQYFGAGTRLSVL.

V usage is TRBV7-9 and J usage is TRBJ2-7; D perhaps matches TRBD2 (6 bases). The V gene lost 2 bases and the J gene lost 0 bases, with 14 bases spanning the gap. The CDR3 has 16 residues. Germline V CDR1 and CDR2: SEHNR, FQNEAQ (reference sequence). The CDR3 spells CASSLLESGVSYEQYF. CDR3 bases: TGTGCCAGCAGCTTACTCGAGTCGGGAGTCTCCTACGAGCAGTACTTC.